This T cell receptor beta chain was sequenced during a study of T cell repertoires in cytomegalovirus infection. Study background: Peptides in the study included HLA-C-restricted and HLA-B-restricted CMV epitopes. Indications of both CMV infection and matching HLA type were provided by public TCR beta signatures. Overall study findings and caveats: It was HLA-C-restricted CMV-specific TCR beta clonotypes that dominated the response ex vivo. Pooled public TCR beta family frequency picked out CMV carriers with the relevant HLA.

TCRdb redid the calling of the reads with MiXCR, one entry per CDR3 protein. The sample has fewer than 30,000 distinct CDR3 sequences; 15% to 20% are singletons. In the case of this clonotype: Antigen: not known.

Germline values: CDR1 MDHEN, CDR2 SYDVKM. The V end lost 7 bases, the J end lost 3 bases, and 16 bases lay between the germline ends. The CDR3 runs 15 residues. Sequences were derived from CD8+ T cells from cultured PBMCs, sampled from culture after CMV antigen stimulation. The receptor comes from a human donor in good health (CMV status not recorded). Some clones in this sample may be carry-over from other donors' samples. V usage is TRBV28 and J usage is TRBJ1-5; D is ambiguous. The CDR3 loop is CASTLYKGNNQPQHF. CDR3 nucleotides: TGTGCCAGCACCCTTTATAAGGGCAACAATCAGCCCCAGCATTTT.